The 9 T cell receptor beta chains presented below share a single source sample, sequenced in a study of T cell changes during pregnancy in multiple sclerosis. Sequenced by immunoSEQ multiplex PCR; TCRdb stores in-frame clones only, minus some. The sample includes tens of thousands of clones, roughly 90% of them seen just once. Specimen: peripheral blood, collected in the first trimester of pregnancy. The receptors were gathered from a female donor in good health, enrolled as a control in a pregnancy study.

There are many counts of this clone. The chain joins TRBV6-4 to TRBJ2-1; 10 nucleotides align to TRBD2. CDR1 is MRHNA, CDR2 SNTAGT, per germline. The J segment lost 3 bases and the V segment lost 3 bases, leaving 5 bases of the junction unmatched. The CDR3 has 16 residues. For the CDR3, the DNA is TGTGCCAGCAGTGAACAGGCTAGCGGGGGCTACAATGAGCAGTTCTTC. Translating it yields CASSEQASGGYNEQFF.

V gene TRBV5-1 combines with J gene TRBJ2-5; TRBD1 matches 8 bases. CDR3 length equals 17 residues. Losses at the gene ends were 4 bases for V and 1 base for J; bases not matched to a gene: 12. Germline V CDR1 and CDR2: SGHRS, YFSETQ. The CDR3 DNA reads as TGCGCCAGCAGCCCGACAGGGGTCGAACCCATCCAAGAGACCCAGTACTTC. As protein: CASSPTGVEPIQETQYF.

J is TRBJ2-7 and V is TRBV6-1, with D possibly TRBD2 on 6 matching bases. Germline-derived CDR1 and CDR2 are MNHNS and SASEGT. The CDR3 runs to 14 residues. Trimming removed 6 bases at V and 3 bases at J, with 15 bases between. The CDR3 is CASSTGGSSYEQYF. CDR3 DNA: TGTGCCAGCAGCACCGGGGGATCAAGCTACGAGCAGTACTTC.

The V and J genes are TRBV2 and TRBJ2-7, with 8 bases aligning to TRBD2. This CDR3 is 15 amino acids long. V shed 4 bases, J shed 7 bases, and the junction held 12 bases outside the gene matches. Germline CDR1 SNHLY, CDR2 FYNNEI. The DNA for the CDR3 is TGTGCCAGCAGTGTCCCGCCCCGGGGGGGCTGGGAGCAGTACTTC. It codes for CASSVPPRGGWEQYF.

The chain joins TRBV27 to TRBJ2-3, with 9 bases that match TRBD2. CDR1 is MNHEY, CDR2 SMNVEV, per germline (reference sequence). This CDR3 comprises 14 residues. V was pared by 6 bases and J by 3 bases, with 4 bases of the junction left unmatched. The CDR3 region is CASRRLAATDTQYF. CDR3 in DNA: TGTGCCAGCAGAAGACTAGCGGCTACAGATACGCAGTATTTT.

The chain recombines TRBV10-3 with TRBJ2-3, with 7 bases that match TRBD1. Germline CDR1 reads ENHRY; CDR2 reads SYGVKD. J gave up 0 bases and V 5 bases, and 5 bases lay outside the gene matches. The CDR3 sequence is 15 residues long. The CDR3 protein is CAISRQGGSTDTQYF. In DNA form, the CDR3 reads TGTGCCATCAGTCGACAGGGTGGGAGCACAGATACGCAGTATTTT.

The J gene is TRBJ1-1, the V gene TRBV5-6; tentatively, D is TRBD1 (6 bases). There are 13 residues in the CDR3. The germline V gene has CDR1 SGHDT and CDR2 YYEEEE. V was clipped by 1 base and J by 11 bases, with 15 bases between them. CDR3 loop: CASSLRGGWDAFF. DNA for the CDR3: TGTGCCAGCAGCTTGAGGGGGGGCTGGGATGCTTTCTTT.

The genes are TRBV7-8 and TRBJ2-2; the match to TRBD2 covers 9 bases. The CDR3 totals 16 residues. The germline CDR1 and CDR2 sequences are SGHVS and FQNEAQ. V was pared by 1 base and J by 6 bases, with 6 bases of the junction left unmatched. The CDR3 nucleotides are TGTGCCAGCAGCTTAGACCGACTAGCGGCGGCCGGGGAGCTGTTTTTT. Translation gives CASSLDRLAAAGELFF.

The chain joins TRBV5-1 to TRBJ2-3; TRBD2 aligns across 8 bases. Germline loops: CDR1 SGHRS, CDR2 YFSETQ. V gave up 4 bases and J gave up 6 bases; unmatched junction bases: 10. The CDR3 covers 15 residues. CDR3 sequence: CASSTGRGGRDTQYF. Written as DNA, the CDR3 is TGCGCCAGCAGCACCGGGAGGGGGGGCCGGGATACGCAGTATTTT.